Listed below are T cell receptor beta chains from one sample, sequenced in a study of T cell responses to AZD1222 COVID-19 vaccine. Sequencing was performed with immunoSEQ multiplex PCR; in TCRdb, only in-frame clones are kept and a portion is missing. The repertoire consists of more than 150,000 clones, with approximately 90% occurring once and the leading ten covering 1.3%. The starting material was peripheral blood, obtained 28 days after the second AZD1222 dose. The receptors derive from an adult who received the AZD1222 COVID-19 vaccine. Both conserved end residues are part of each CDR3. The D gene is left open where the match is weak. Part of the rows lack a size; the others show once, few, many or a class for expanded clones.

d_call,clone_size,j_call,v_call,cdr3_aa,cdr3_nt
-,-,TRBJ2-3,TRBV3-1/TRBV3-2,CASSQVGTASLTQYF,TGTGCCAGCAGCCAAGTCGGCACTGCTTCGCTTACGCAGTATTTT
-,-,TRBJ1-1,TRBV20-1,CSAISRTEAFF,TGCAGTGCTATTTCTCGCACTGAAGCTTTCTTT
TRBD1,-,TRBJ1-5,TRBV19,CASARPGTANQPQHF,TGTGCCAGCGCACGCCCAGGGACAGCTAATCAGCCCCAGCATTTT
-,-,TRBJ1-1,TRBV29-1,CSVEDLGDRATEAFF,TGCAGCGTTGAAGATCTGGGGGATCGGGCCACTGAAGCTTTCTTT
-,-,TRBJ2-1,TRBV15,CATSRDSYNEQFF,TGTGCCACCAGCAGGGACTCCTACAATGAGCAGTTCTTC
-,-,TRBJ2-2,TRBV13,CASSRTGGAGELFF,TGTGCCAGCAGCCGAACCGGCGGCGCCGGGGAGCTGTTTTTT
-,-,TRBJ2-1,TRBV2,CASSVRLAHLSSYNEQFF,TGTGCCAGCAGTGTTCGTCTAGCGCACCTTAGCTCCTACAATGAGCAGTTCTTC
-,-,TRBJ2-6,TRBV19,CASSMMRFTGANVLTF,TGTGCCAGTAGTATGATGAGATTTACTGGGGCCAACGTCCTGACTTTC
-,-,TRBJ1-1,TRBV14,CASSQDPAEAFF,TGTGCCAGCAGCCAAGATCCCGCAGAAGCTTTCTTT
TRBD2,-,TRBJ2-5,TRBV7-2,CASSLGEASGEWETQYF,TGTGCCAGCAGCTTAGGAGAGGCTAGCGGAGAGTGGGAGACCCAGTACTTC
-,-,TRBJ1-5,TRBV29-1,CSAEAGPNGPQHF,TGCAGCGCTGAGGCAGGGCCCAATGGGCCCCAGCATTTT
-,-,TRBJ1-4,TRBV7-9,CASSLRETVNEKLFF,TGTGCCAGCAGCTTAAGAGAGACAGTAAATGAAAAACTGTTTTTT
-,-,TRBJ1-6,TRBV7-6,CASSLRPEVNSPLHF,TGTGCCAGCAGCTTACGGCCGGAAGTCAATTCACCCCTCCACTTT
-,-,TRBJ2-7,TRBV27,CASSLTGTSREQYF,TGTGCCAGCAGTTTAACTGGGACAAGTCGCGAGCAGTACTTC
-,once,TRBJ1-2,TRBV2,CASSGEGSGYGYTF,TGTGCCAGCAGTGGGGAGGGTTCCGGCTATGGCTACACCTTC
-,-,TRBJ1-5,TRBV19,CASSIWGSNQPQHF,TGTGCCAGTAGTATATGGGGCAGCAATCAGCCCCAGCATTTT
-,few,TRBJ2-7,TRBV5-1,CASSLGMGYEQYF,TGCGCCAGCAGCTTAGGGATGGGGTACGAGCAGTACTTC
-,-,TRBJ1-6,TRBV10-3,CAISEEGGRGSYNSPLHF,TGTGCCATCAGTGAGGAGGGGGGCAGGGGTTCCTATAATTCACCCCTCCACTTT
-,-,TRBJ1-4,TRBV4-2,CASSQTGNEKLFF,TGTGCCAGCAGCCAGACAGGCAATGAAAAACTGTTTTTT
-,-,TRBJ1-1,TRBV4-1,CASSQVGFPEAFF,TGCGCCAGCAGCCAAGTGGGATTTCCTGAAGCTTTCTTT
-,-,TRBJ1-1,TRBV3-1/TRBV3-2,CASSKGNTEAFF,TGTGCCAGCAGTAAAGGGAACACTGAAGCTTTCTTT
TRBD1,-,TRBJ1-5,TRBV18,CASSRGQGTGQPQHF,TGTGCCAGCTCACGCGGACAGGGAACGGGTCAGCCCCAGCATTTT
-,-,TRBJ2-2,TRBV4-3,CASSQGGLAMGGELFF,TGCGCCAGCAGCCAAGGTGGCCTAGCAATGGGCGGGGAGCTGTTTTTT
TRBD1,once,TRBJ1-2,TRBV19,CAAEGISSGGVIYYTF,TGTGCCGCGGAAGGGATTTCCTCAGGGGGAGTGATATACTACACCTTC
-,-,TRBJ1-4,TRBV15,CATSRAGAFEKLFF,TGTGCCACCAGCAGGGCAGGGGCGTTTGAAAAACTGTTTTTT
-,-,TRBJ1-1,TRBV7-9,CASSFQGISVTEAFF,TGTGCCAGCAGCTTTCAGGGGATCTCGGTCACTGAAGCTTTCTTT